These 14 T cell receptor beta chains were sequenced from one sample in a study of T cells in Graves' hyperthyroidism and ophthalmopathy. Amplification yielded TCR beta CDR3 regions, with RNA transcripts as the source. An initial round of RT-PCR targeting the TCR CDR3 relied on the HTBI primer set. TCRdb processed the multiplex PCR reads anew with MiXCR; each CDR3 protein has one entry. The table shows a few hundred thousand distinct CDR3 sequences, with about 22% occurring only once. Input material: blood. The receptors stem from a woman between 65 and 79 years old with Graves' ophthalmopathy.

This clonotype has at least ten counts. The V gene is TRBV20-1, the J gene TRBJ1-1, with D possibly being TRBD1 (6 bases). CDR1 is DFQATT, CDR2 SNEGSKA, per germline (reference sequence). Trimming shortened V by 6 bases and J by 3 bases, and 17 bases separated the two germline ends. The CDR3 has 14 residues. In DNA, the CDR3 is TGCAGTGCGTCAAAAGGCCAGGGGCACACTGAAGCTTTCTTT. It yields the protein CSASKGQGHTEAFF.

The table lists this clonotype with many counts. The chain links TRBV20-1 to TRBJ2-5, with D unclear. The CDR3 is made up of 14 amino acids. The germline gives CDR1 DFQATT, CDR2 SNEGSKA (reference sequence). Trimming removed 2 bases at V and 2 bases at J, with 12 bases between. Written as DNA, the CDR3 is TGCAGTGCTAGACACGCAGGTACTCAAGAGACCCAGTACTTC. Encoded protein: CSARHAGTQETQYF.

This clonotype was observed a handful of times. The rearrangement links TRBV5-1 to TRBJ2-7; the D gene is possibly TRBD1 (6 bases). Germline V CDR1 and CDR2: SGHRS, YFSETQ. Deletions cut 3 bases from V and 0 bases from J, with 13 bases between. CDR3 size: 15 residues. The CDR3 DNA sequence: TGCGCCAGCAGCTCCACAGGACAGAGCTCCTACGAGCAGTACTTC. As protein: CASSSTGQSSYEQYF. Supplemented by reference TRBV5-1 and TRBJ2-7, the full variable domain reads KAGVTQTPRYLIKTRGQQVTLSCSPISGHRSVSWYQQTPGQGLQFLFEYFSETQRNKGNFPGRFSGRQFSNSRSEMNVSTLELGDSALYLCASSSTGQSSYEQYFGPGTRLTVT.

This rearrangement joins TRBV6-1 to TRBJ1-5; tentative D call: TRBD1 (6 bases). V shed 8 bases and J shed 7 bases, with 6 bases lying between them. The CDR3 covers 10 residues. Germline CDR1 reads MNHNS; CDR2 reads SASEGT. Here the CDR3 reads CASGGQPQHF. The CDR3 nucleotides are TGTGCCAGCGGGGGCCAGCCCCAGCATTTT.

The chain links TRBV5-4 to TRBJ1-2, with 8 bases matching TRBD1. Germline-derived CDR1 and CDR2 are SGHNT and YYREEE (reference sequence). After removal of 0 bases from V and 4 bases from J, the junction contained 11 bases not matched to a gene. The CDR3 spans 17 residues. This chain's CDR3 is CASSLDRGSVSPYGYTF. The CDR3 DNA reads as TGTGCCAGCAGCTTGGACAGGGGGAGCGTATCTCCCTATGGCTACACCTTC.

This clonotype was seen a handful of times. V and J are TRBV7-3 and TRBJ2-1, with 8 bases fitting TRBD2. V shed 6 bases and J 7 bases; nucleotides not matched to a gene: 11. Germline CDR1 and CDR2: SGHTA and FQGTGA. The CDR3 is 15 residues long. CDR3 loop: CASRGGAGAGNEQFF. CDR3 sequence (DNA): TGTGCCAGCAGGGGGGGAGCGGGAGCTGGAAATGAGCAGTTCTTC. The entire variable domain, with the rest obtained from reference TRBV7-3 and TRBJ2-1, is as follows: GAGVSQTPSNKVTEKGKYVELRCDPISGHTALYWYRQSLGQGPEFLIYFQGTGAADDSGLPNDRFFAVRPEGSVSTLKIQRTERGDSAVYLCASRGGAGAGNEQFFGPGTRLTVL.

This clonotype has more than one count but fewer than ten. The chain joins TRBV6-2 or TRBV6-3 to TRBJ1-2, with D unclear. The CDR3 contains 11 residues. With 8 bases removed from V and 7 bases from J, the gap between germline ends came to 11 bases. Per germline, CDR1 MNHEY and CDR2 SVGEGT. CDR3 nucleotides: TGTGCCAGCGTTAGGGTGCGTGGCTACACCTTC. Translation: CASVRVRGYTF.

CDR3 sequence reads: CASSVPGQTNSPLHF. Written as DNA, the CDR3 is TGTGCCAGCAGTGTTCCGGGACAGACTAATTCACCCCTCCACTTT. V is TRBV6-1 and J is TRBJ1-6; 7 nucleotides align to TRBD1. The CDR3 spans 15 residues. Per the germline V gene, CDR1 is MNHNS and CDR2 is SASEGT. Trimming took 4 bases from V and 6 from J; bases not matched to a gene: 6.

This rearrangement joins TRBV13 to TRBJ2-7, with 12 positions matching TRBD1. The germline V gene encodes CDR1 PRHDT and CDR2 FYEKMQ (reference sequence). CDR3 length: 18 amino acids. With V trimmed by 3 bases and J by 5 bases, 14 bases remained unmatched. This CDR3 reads CASSLLGTGGANSHEQYF. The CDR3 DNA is TGTGCCAGCAGCTTGTTGGGGACAGGGGGCGCTAATAGCCACGAGCAGTACTTC.

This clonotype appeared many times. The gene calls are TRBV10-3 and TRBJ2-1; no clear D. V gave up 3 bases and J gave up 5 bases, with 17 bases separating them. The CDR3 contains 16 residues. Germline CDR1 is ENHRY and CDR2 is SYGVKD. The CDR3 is CAISDKKESINNEQFF. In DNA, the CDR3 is TGTGCCATCAGTGACAAGAAGGAGTCGATAAACAATGAGCAGTTCTTC.

The CDR3 sequence is CASSVDQGAGGELFF. The CDR3 region has the DNA TGTGCCAGCAGCGTAGATCAGGGGGCGGGCGGGGAGCTGTTTTTT. The chain carries TRBV9 and TRBJ2-2, with 8 nucleotides matching TRBD1. There are 15 residues in the CDR3. Losses at the gene ends were 0 bases for V and 7 bases for J; bases not matched to a gene: 5. Germline CDR1 is SGDLS and CDR2 is YYNGEE.

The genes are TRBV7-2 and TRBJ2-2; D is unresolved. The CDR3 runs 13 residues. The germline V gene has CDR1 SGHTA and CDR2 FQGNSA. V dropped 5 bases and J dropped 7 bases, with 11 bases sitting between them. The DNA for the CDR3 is TGTGCCAGCAGCCCCACTCGGGTCGGGGAGCTGTTTTTT. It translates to CASSPTRVGELFF. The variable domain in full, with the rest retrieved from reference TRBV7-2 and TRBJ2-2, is GAGVSQSPSNKVTEKGKDVELRCDPISGHTALYWYRQSLGQGLEFLIYFQGNSAPDKSGLPSDRFSAERTGGSVSTLTIQRTQQEDSAVYLCASSPTRVGELFFGEGSRLTVL.

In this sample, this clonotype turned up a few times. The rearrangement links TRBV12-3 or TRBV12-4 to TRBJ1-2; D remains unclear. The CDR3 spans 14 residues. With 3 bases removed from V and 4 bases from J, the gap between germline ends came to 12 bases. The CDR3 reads CASSFRSLGYGYTF. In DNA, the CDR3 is TGTGCCAGCAGTTTTCGTTCGTTGGGCTATGGCTACACCTTC.

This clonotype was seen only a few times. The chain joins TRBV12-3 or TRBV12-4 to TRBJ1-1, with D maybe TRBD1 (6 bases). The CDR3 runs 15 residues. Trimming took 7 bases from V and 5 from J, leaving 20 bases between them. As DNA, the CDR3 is TGTGCCAGCAACAGCCGGGTCAGGGGACAAACTGAAGCTTTCTTT. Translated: CASNSRVRGQTEAFF.